Listed here are 13 T cell receptor beta chains from one sample, sequenced in a study of Graves' ophthalmopathy and Graves' hyperthyroidism. Amplification targeted the TCR beta CDR3 regions, with RNA transcripts as the source material. Second-round multiplex PCR followed a first-round RT-PCR using HTBI primers. TCRdb reprocessed the multiplex PCR reads with MiXCR, giving one entry per CDR3 protein. The sample yields around 520,000 distinct CDR3 sequences, 35% to 40% seen once. The sequenced material came from peripheral blood or thyroid tissue (not recorded which). The source of these receptors is an adult man with Graves' hyperthyroidism.

This clonotype appeared many times. The chain recombines TRBV5-6 with TRBJ1-2; 8 nucleotides agree with TRBD1. The junction had 4 bases not matched to a gene; V was cut back by 3 bases and J by 0 bases. Germline V gives CDR1 SGHDT, CDR2 YYEEEE. This CDR3 is 15 amino acids long. As DNA, the CDR3 is TGTGCCAGCAGCTCAGGGGACAGGCCTAACTATGGCTACACCTTC. Translation: CASSSGDRPNYGYTF.

The chain joins TRBV5-4 to TRBJ1-3; 9 positions match TRBD1. The CDR3 runs 17 residues. V gave up 0 bases and J gave up 0 bases; unmatched junction bases: 4. From germline, CDR1 is SGHNT and CDR2 YYREEE (reference sequence). The chain's CDR3 is CASSLATGGSSGNTIYF. CDR3 DNA sequence: TGTGCCAGCAGCTTGGCCACAGGGGGCAGCTCTGGAAACACCATATATTTT.

Note on this clonotype: This may stem from a read error, because a much larger clone lies one nucleotide away. The V gene is TRBV7-9, the J gene TRBJ2-7; maybe TRBD2 (5 bases). Germline loops: CDR1 SEHNR, CDR2 FQNEAQ (reference sequence). There are 15 residues in the CDR3. The CDR3 sequence is CASSLVEVSSYEQCF. In DNA, the CDR3 is TGTGCCAGCAGCTTAGTGGAGGTGAGCTCCTACGAGCAGTGCTTC.

The chain has TRBV29-1 and TRBJ2-3, with unresolved D. Germline V lookup: CDR1 SQVTM, CDR2 ANQGSEA. The CDR3 runs to 9 residues. V lost 7 bases and J lost 4, with 3 bases in between. The CDR3 region has the DNA TGCAGCGGATCAGATACGCAGTATTTT. This translates into CSGSDTQYF.

The V gene is TRBV20-1, the J gene TRBJ2-7; 13 bases agree with TRBD2. V dropped 4 bases and J dropped 6; count of bases not matched to a gene: 6. CDR1 DFQATT and CDR2 SNEGSKA come from the germline V gene (reference sequence). The CDR3 is 14 amino acids. CDR3 loop: CSATLAGGQLEQYF. In nucleotides, the CDR3 is TGCAGTGCTACACTAGCGGGGGGGCAGCTCGAGCAGTACTTC.

This clonotype was counted at least ten times. The chain is built from TRBV10-3 and TRBJ2-7, with D possibly matching TRBD1 (6 bases). V lost 0 bases and J lost 3, with 12 bases in between. CDR1 and CDR2 from the germline V gene are ENHRY and SYGVKD. The CDR3 has 15 amino acids. CDR3 coding DNA: TGTGCCATCAGTGAGTCGATTGCGGACAGCTACGAGCAGTACTTC. Residues: CAISESIADSYEQYF.

At least ten counts were recorded for this clonotype. J is TRBJ1-4 and V is TRBV9, with D maybe TRBD1 (6 bases). The CDR3 covers 14 residues. Germline lookup yields CDR1 SGDLS and CDR2 YYNGEE. V shed 4 bases and J shed 8 bases, with 15 bases lying between them. This CDR3 is CASSQLDSKEKLFF. CDR3 nucleotide sequence: TGTGCCAGCAGCCAACTGGACAGTAAGGAAAAACTGTTTTTT.

This clonotype came up a few times. V gene TRBV5-1 combines with J gene TRBJ1-4; possible D gene TRBD1, 5 bases. CDR1 and CDR2 (germline): SGHRS, YFSETQ. The CDR3 has 16 residues. The ends were cut back, 4 bases at V and 3 bases at J, with 16 bases in the middle. The CDR3 region has the DNA TGCGCCAGCAGCCAAGATCTTAAGGGGTCTAATGAAAAACTGTTTTTT. The encoded protein is CASSQDLKGSNEKLFF.

This clonotype was seen repeatedly, ten times or more. The chain recombines TRBV12-3 or TRBV12-4 with TRBJ2-7, with 8 bases fitting TRBD2. This CDR3 contains 14 residues. The V segment lost 5 bases and the J segment 4 bases; nucleotides outside the gene matches: 7. The CDR3 sequence is CASSPRGGRYEQYF. CDR3 coding DNA: TGTGCCAGCAGTCCCCGGGGGGGCCGATACGAGCAGTACTTC.

In its sample, this clonotype was seen many times. The J gene is TRBJ1-5, the V gene TRBV19, with D perhaps TRBD1 (6 bases). Germline V gives CDR1 LNHDA, CDR2 SQIVND (reference sequence). Trimming took off 6 bases at V and 6 bases at J, with 15 bases between the two ends. The CDR3 sequence is 14 residues long. The CDR3 region has the DNA TGTGCCAGTAGCGAGGGGGTCCGGGGTCAGCCCCAGCATTTT. Its protein is CASSEGVRGQPQHF.

The rearrangement links TRBV7-9 to TRBJ1-1; D remains ambiguous. V dropped 2 bases and J dropped 1 base, with 8 bases sitting between them. CDR3 length: 14 amino acids. Per germline, CDR1 SEHNR and CDR2 FQNEAQ (reference sequence). This CDR3 reads CASSLLQTNTEAFF. CDR3 coding DNA: TGTGCCAGCAGCTTATTACAGACGAACACTGAAGCTTTCTTT.

There are many counts of this clonotype. The CDR3 DNA sequence: TGTGCCACAGCAGACTCAGGGGCCCCTGCCTACGAGCAGTACTTC. As protein: CATADSGAPAYEQYF. The chain joins TRBV10-3 to TRBJ2-7; D is perhaps TRBD1 (6 bases). Trimming removed 10 bases at V and 2 bases at J, with 21 bases between. The CDR3 totals 15 residues. Germline lookup yields CDR1 ENHRY and CDR2 SYGVKD.

The CDR3 DNA follows: TGTGCCAGCAGTTTAAGGACGGTGGCTAACTATGGCTACACCTTC. Its translation: CASSLRTVANYGYTF. This sequence joins TRBV6-1 and TRBJ1-2; the D is unclear. The CDR3 is 15 residues long. V shed 5 bases and J shed 0 bases, with 13 bases lying between them. Germline values: CDR1 MNHNS, CDR2 SASEGT.